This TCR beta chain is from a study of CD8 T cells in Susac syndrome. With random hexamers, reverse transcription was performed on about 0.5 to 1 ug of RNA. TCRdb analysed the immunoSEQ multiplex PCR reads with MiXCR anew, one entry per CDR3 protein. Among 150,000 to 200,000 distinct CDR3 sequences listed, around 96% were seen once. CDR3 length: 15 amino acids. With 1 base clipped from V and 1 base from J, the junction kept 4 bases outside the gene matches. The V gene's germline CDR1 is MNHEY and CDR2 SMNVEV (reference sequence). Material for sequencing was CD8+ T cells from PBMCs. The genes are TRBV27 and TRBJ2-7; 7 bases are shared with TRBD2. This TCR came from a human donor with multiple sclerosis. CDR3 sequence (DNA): TGTGCCAGCAGTTTATTTCGCGGGGGATCCTACGAGCAGTACTTC. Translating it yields CASSLFRGGSYEQYF.